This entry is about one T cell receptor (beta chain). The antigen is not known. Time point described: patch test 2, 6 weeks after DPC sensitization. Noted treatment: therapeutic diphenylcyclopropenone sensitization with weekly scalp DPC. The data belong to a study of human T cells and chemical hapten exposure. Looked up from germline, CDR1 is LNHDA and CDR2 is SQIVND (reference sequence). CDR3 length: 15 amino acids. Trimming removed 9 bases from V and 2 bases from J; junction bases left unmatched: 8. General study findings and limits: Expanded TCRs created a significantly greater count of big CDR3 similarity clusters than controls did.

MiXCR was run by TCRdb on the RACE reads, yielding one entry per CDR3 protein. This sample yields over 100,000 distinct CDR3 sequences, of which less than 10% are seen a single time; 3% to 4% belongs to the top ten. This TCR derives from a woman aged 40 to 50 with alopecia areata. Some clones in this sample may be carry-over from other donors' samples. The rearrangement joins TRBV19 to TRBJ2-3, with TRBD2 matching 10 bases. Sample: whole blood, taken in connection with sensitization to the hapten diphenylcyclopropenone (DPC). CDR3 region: CASRRLAGSTDTQYF. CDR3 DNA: TGTGCCAGCCGGCGACTAGCGGGTTCCACAGATACGCAGTATTTT.